The subject of this entry is one T cell receptor beta chain. Patients in the study, people with chemo-refractory metastatic non-small-cell lung cancer, received focal radiation plus ipilimumab CTLA-4 blockade. The germline gives CDR1 SNHLY, CDR2 FYNNEI. The CDR3 covers 18 residues. Germline trimming cut 3 bases from V and 5 bases from J; bases unmatched to any gene: 16. The data were taken from a study of radiotherapy plus CTLA-4 blockade in lung cancer. Sequencing used immunoSEQ multiplex PCR; TCRdb keeps in-frame clones, though not all of them. The table lists 60,000 to 70,000 clones, about 80% of them singletons.

The chain employs TRBV2 and TRBJ2-5; 9 nucleotides align to TRBD1. The sequence was obtained from a human donor with non-small cell lung cancer who had a complete response to radiotherapy plus ipilimumab. This specimen consisted of peripheral blood, obtained from a patient treated with radiotherapy plus ipilimumab. CDR3 residues: CASSDFWAVTGGLETQYF. As DNA, the CDR3 is TGTGCCAGCAGTGATTTTTGGGCCGTGACAGGGGGTTTGGAGACCCAGTACTTC.